This T cell receptor beta chain was obtained from a study of shared T cell receptors in the human thymus. Trimming took off 2 bases at V and 0 bases at J, with 11 bases between the two ends. CDR1 and CDR2 (germline): LGHNT, FRNRAP. The CDR3 spans 17 residues. The method was immunoSEQ multiplex PCR; TCRdb's version includes in-frame clones alone and lacks a portion of them. In the table there are over 650,000 clones, over 75% of which are singletons. The sample was also linked to a second study, of human thymus T cells. As reported in that work: Highly overlapping thymic repertoires in unrelated individuals were reported by related research.

The chain carries TRBV12-5 and TRBJ2-6, with unresolved D. The receptor's source is a boy younger than two with a congenital heart defect. The sample was thymocytes. The CDR3 DNA sequence: TGTGCTAGTGGTTTGCACCGGAGATCCTCTGGGGCCAACGTCCTGACTTTC. Its protein is CASGLHRRSSGANVLTF.